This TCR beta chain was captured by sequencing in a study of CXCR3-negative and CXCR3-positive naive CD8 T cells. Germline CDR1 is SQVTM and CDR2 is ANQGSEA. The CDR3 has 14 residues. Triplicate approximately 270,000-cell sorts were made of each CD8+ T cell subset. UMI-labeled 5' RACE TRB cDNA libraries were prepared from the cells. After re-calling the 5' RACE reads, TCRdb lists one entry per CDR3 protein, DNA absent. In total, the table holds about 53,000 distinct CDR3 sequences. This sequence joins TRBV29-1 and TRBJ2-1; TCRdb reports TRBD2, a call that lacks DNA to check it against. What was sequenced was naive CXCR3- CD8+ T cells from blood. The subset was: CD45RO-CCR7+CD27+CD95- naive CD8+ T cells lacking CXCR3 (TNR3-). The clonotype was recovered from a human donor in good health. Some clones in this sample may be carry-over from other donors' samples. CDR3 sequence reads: CSVEHSGSYNEQFF.